Sequencing of this TCR beta chain was carried out in a study of T-cell memory formation after mild COVID-19. Study-level information: Clusters were largely donor specific.

With constant-segment primers, 5'RACE yielded cDNA libraries of TCR alpha and TCR beta that carried sample barcodes and UMIs. TCRdb reprocessed the 5' RACE reads with MiXCR, giving one entry per CDR3 protein. Here the sample spans about 560,000 distinct CDR3 sequences, approximately 19% being singletons. Study-wide results and caveats: For contracting clones, CD4+ ones sat mainly in CM and EM, CD8+ in EMRA. Proof of SARS-CoV-2 specificity was absent for the second-wave clones that crested on day 37.

Germline values: CDR1 SGHRS, CDR2 YFSETQ. The V and J ends lost 0 bases and 6 bases respectively, with 12 bases between them. The CDR3 totals 14 residues. About this clonotype: Antigen specificity is unknown.

Sequenced: PBMCs or a T cell subset sorted from them (not recorded which). This TCR derives from an adult woman who had mild COVID-19 (a few samples of this study predate the infection). Cell type and time point are not known. This sequence joins TRBV5-1 and TRBJ1-2; D may be TRBD1 (5 bases). The CDR3 loop reads CASSLERGFNGYTF. CDR3 DNA: TGCGCCAGCAGCTTGGAAAGGGGCTTCAATGGCTACACCTTC.